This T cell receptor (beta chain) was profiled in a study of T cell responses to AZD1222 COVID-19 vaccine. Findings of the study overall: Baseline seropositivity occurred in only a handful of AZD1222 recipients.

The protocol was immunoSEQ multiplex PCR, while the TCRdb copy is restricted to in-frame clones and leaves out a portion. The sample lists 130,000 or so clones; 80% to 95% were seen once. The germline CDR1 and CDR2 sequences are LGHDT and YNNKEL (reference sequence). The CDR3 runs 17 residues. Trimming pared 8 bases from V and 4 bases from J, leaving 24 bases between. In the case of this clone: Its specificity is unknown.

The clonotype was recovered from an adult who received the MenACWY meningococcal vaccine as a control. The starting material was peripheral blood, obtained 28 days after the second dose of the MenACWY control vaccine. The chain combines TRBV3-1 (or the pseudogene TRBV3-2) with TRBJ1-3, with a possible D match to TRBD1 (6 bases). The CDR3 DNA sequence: TGTGCCAGCGAAGGGGGGGGCTGGGGAGATAGCGGAAACACCATATATTTT. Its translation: CASEGGGWGDSGNTIYF.